Below, one T cell receptor (beta chain) is given with its context. Its binding antigen is unknown. No per-base quality is available; no much larger clone lies one base away. The 90 tumor samples underwent high-throughput TCR profiling using ImmunoSEQ. The source study handled its data this way. Richness (unique productive sequences), clonality, evenness and relatedness were included as repertoire diversity metrics, and similarity between samples was assessed with the Bhattacharyya coefficient. A sensitivity analysis that removed TCRs with fewer than two reads produced consistent conclusions. TCRdb took this table from immuneACCESS and kept in-frame rearrangements with V and J called. Such tables lack part of the clones; where checked against another copy, unresolved V genes explain under half of the gap, and the rest is unexplained. Clonal size and the V and J genes are those of that table, whereas D and trimming came from the DNA. The sample table records about 7,400 clones; roughly 60% of these occur just once. 5% to 6.5% of the sample is in the top ten clones.

These data originate in a study of high-grade serous ovarian cancer treatment subgroups (dated by TCRdb to about 2021). The study in broad terms: Sequencing yielded a mean of around 14,000 reads and 7,000 or so unique TCR beta rearrangements per sample. TCR beta repertoires were profiled in patients with high-grade serous ovarian cancer who were grouped, under a laparoscopic triage algorithm, by complete gross resection or by neoadjuvant chemotherapy response. Of the roughly 30 patients in the cohort, around ten had no residual disease after primary surgery (R0), around ten were excellent NACT responders, and around ten were poor NACT responders. One primary tumor sample and two metastatic tumor samples were contributed by each patient, so that 90 samples were obtained in total.

The CDR3 covers 15 residues, taking in both the cysteine and the phenylalanine. The entry retains the CDR3 DNA only, 45 bases that are in frame from base 1. The germline V gene (reference sequence) gives CDR1 as MNHEY and CDR2 as SMNVEV. Ends trimmed: V by 0 bases, J by 6 bases; bases unmatched to a gene: 4. The full study reports these points: Because bulk tumor TCR sequencing provided no spatial information, insight into HGSC tumor complexity and diversity was limited. Repertoire similarity ranging from roughly 0.11 to 0.79 was observed between tumors from the same patient, whereas almost no similarity was observed between different patients. The TCR repertoire analyses centered on CDR3, leaving CDR1 and CDR2 unanalyzed. Neoantigen level correlated positively with TCR clonal relatedness, and copy number variation and mutation load from whole-genome sequencing showed a positive trend with TCR clonal relatedness.

The tumor samples were collected prior to definitive surgery or chemotherapy. Genomic DNA was extracted by the MD Anderson Biospecimen Extraction Resource, and TCR sequencing was done by the MD Anderson Cancer Genomics Laboratory. Material for sequencing was tumor tissue. The chain employs TRBV27 and TRBJ2-1; 8 of the junction bases match TRBD2. This TCR came from a human donor with high-grade serous ovarian cancer. At the DNA level, the sequence is TGTGCCAGCAGTTTATCCAGACTAGCGTCCAATGAGCAGTTCTTC. Translated, this is CASSLSRLASNEQFF.